This TCR beta chain originates from a study of blood T cell repertoires in COVID-19. Study overall: The United States, Italy and Spain supplied acute and convalescent COVID-19 samples. Sample material is recorded as cDNA or gDNA derived from T cells, B-cell-depleted T cells, or PBMCs.

This CDR3 has 17 residues. Germline lookup yields CDR1 MNHEY and CDR2 SMNVEV (reference sequence). Unmatched junction bases numbered 12, after V lost 5 bases and J lost 8 bases. As processed by the authors: Estimated nucleated cell counts came from reference gene primer amplification. Assay: immunoSEQ multiplex PCR; the TCRdb copy retains only in-frame clones and omits some. Clonal size and the V and J genes are those of that table, whereas D and trimming came from the DNA. The profile shows around 700,000 clones, about 87% of them singletons. The chain carries TRBV27 and TRBJ1-6; 10 bases match TRBD1. The source is a woman between 18 and 29 years old with acute or convalescent COVID-19. The sample comprised peripheral blood. The CDR3 sequence is CASSPLRQGAIDSPLHF. For the CDR3, the DNA is TGTGCCAGCAGTCCGCTCCGACAGGGGGCTATCGATTCACCCCTCCACTTT.